The 2 T cell receptor beta chains presented below share a single source sample, sequenced in a study of human CD8 memory T cell subsets (dated by TCRdb to 2018 to 2020). Sequencing used a NextSeq 550. A Human TCR Profiling Kit was used to prepare UMI-labeled 5' RACE TCRbeta libraries. TCRdb reanalyzed the reads, keeping one entry per CDR3 protein sequence and omitting DNA. The sample table records more than 5,500 distinct CDR3 sequences. The ten most abundant clones make up roughly 25% of the sample. Sequenced sample: CD8+ stem-like memory T cells (TSCM and TCM) sorted from PBMCs. Explained via the paper, the cell subset or site label denotes: stem-like memory CD8 T cells (TSTEM), CCR7+ PD-1- TIGIT-. These receptors all come from a human donor in good health.

Considering frequency, this clonotype is medium-sized. The V call is TRBV6-5, the J call TRBJ2-5; TCRdb reports TRBD1, a call that lacks DNA to check it against. The germline V gene encodes CDR1 MNHEY and CDR2 SVGAGI. This CDR3 region has 16 residues. CDR3 amino acids: CASSYSLTGVIQTQYF.

This clonotype is medium-sized by frequency. The chain combines TRBV7-9 with TRBJ1-2; absent DNA, TCRdb's TRBD1 call cannot be checked. CDR3 size: 14 residues. Germline CDR1 is SEHNR and CDR2 is FQNEAQ (reference sequence). The CDR3 is CASSSPGTGLGYTF.